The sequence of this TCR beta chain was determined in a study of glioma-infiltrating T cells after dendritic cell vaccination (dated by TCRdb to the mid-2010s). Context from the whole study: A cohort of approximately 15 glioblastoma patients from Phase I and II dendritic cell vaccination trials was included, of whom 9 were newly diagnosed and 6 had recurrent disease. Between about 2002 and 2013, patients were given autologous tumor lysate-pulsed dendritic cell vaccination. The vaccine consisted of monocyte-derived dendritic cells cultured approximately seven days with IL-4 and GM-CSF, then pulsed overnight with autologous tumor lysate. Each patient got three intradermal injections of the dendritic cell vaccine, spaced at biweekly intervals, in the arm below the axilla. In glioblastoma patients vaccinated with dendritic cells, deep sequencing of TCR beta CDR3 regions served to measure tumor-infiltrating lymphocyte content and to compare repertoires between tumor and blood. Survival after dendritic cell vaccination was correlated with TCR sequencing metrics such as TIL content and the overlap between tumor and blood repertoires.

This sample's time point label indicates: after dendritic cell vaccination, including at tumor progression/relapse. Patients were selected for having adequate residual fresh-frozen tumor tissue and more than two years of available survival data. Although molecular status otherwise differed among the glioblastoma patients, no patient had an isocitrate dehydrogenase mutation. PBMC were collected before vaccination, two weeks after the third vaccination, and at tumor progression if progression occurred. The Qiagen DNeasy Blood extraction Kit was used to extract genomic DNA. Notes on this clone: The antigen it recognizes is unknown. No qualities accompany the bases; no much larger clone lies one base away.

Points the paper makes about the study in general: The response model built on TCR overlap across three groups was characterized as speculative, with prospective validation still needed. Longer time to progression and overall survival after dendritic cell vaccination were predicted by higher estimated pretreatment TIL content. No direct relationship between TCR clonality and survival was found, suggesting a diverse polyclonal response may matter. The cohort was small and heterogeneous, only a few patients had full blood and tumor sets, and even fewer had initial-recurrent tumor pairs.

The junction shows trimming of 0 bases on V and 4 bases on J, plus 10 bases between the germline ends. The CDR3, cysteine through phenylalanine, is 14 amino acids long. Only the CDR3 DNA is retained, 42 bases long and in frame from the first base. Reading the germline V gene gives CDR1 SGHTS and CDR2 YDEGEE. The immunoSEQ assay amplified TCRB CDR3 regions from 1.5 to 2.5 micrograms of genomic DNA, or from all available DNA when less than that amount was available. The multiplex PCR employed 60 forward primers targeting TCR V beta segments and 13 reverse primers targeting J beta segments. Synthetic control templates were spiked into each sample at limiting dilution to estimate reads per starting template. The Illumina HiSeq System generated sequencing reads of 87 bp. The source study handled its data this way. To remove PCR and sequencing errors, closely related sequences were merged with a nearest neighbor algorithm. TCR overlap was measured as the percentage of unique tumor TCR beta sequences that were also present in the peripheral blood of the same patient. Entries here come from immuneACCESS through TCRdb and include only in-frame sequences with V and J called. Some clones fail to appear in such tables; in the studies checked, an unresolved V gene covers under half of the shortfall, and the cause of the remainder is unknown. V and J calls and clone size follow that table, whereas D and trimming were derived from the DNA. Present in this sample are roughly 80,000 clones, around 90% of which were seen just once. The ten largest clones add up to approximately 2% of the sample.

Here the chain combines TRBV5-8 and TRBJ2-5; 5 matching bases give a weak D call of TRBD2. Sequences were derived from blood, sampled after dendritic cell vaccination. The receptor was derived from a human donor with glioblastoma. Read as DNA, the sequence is TGTGCCAGCAGCTTGGCGGCTAGCCTAGAGACCCAGTACTTC. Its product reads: CASSLAASLETQYF.